This is a list of T cell receptor beta chains from one sample in a study of blood T cell repertoires in COVID-19. The table came from immunoSEQ multiplex PCR; TCRdb's copy has only in-frame clones and leaves some out. This repertoire shows 200,000 to 300,000 clones, approximately 87% found once; its top ten account for around 9.1%. The sequenced material came from peripheral blood. The receptors here all came from a human donor in a cohort sampled during active COVID-19. The CDR3 runs from the conserved cysteine through the conserved F or W. A D gene is named only where the DNA matches it firmly. Clone size is shown for a subset of rows, as once, few, many or a class of expanded clone.

D	size	J	V	CDR3	DNA
TRBD1	.	TRBJ1-2	TRBV7-2	CASSRRTGVSYGYTF	TGTGCCAGCAGCCGTCGGACAGGAGTCAGCTATGGCTACACCTTC
TRBD1	.	TRBJ1-5	TRBV6-6	CASTGGGMQPQHF	TGTGCCAGCACAGGGGGCGGGATGCAGCCCCAGCATTTT
TRBD2	.	TRBJ2-5	TRBV5-6	CASSFAGTSGGDQETQYF	TGTGCCAGCAGCTTCGCCGGGACTAGCGGGGGCGACCAAGAGACCCAGTACTTC
.	.	TRBJ2-5	TRBV11-2	CASSLESKTQYF	TGTGCCAGCAGCTTAGAGTCCAAGACCCAGTACTTC
.	.	TRBJ1-5	TRBV5-1	CASSPGTRDNQPQHF	TGCGCCAGCAGCCCCGGGACAAGGGACAATCAGCCCCAGCATTTT
TRBD1	.	TRBJ1-1	TRBV6-4	CASSLSTGGRTEAFF	TGTGCCAGCAGCCTATCGACAGGGGGGAGAACTGAAGCTTTCTTT
.	.	TRBJ2-2	TRBV11-2	CASSLLARGNTGELFF	TGTGCCAGCAGCTTGTTAGCCCGGGGTAACACCGGGGAGCTGTTTTTT
TRBD2	.	TRBJ2-1	TRBV2	CASSGTSGSSEQFF	TGTGCCAGCAGTGGGACTAGCGGGAGTAGTGAGCAGTTCTTC
.	.	TRBJ1-4	TRBV7-9	CASSPNEKLFF	TGTGCCAGCAGTCCAAATGAAAAACTGTTTTTT
.	.	TRBJ1-5	TRBV6-4	CASRRAGQGDCDNQPQHF	TGTGCCAGCAGAAGGGCAGGGCAGGGCGATTGTGACAATCAGCCCCAGCATTTT
.	.	TRBJ1-2	TRBV19	CASSIGQTPNYGYTF	TGTGCCAGTAGTATTGGACAGACTCCTAACTATGGCTACACCTTC
.	.	TRBJ2-5	TRBV6-2/TRBV6-3	CASSSQVTQYF	TGTGCCAGCAGCTCGCAGGTGACCCAGTACTTC
.	.	TRBJ2-5	TRBV9	CASSVQGETQYF	TGTGCCAGCAGCGTACAGGGAGAGACCCAGTACTTC
TRBD2	.	TRBJ2-1	TRBV6-1	CASSDGLAGGSLGNEQFF	TGTGCCAGCAGTGACGGACTAGCGGGAGGATCTTTGGGGAATGAGCAGTTCTTC
TRBD1	.	TRBJ1-1	TRBV11-2	CASRQGLNTEAFF	TGTGCCAGCAGACAGGGGTTGAACACTGAAGCTTTCTTT
TRBD1	.	TRBJ1-6	TRBV10-3	CAISETGAGSPLHF	TGTGCCATCAGTGAGACAGGGGCCGGGTCACCCCTCCACTTT
TRBD1	.	TRBJ1-1	TRBV5-1	CASSLAPGGTEAFF	TGCGCCAGCAGCTTGGCCCCAGGGGGCACTGAAGCTTTCTTT
TRBD2	.	TRBJ2-7	TRBV7-2	CASSPSGGRAYEQYF	TGTGCCAGCAGCCCTAGTGGCGGGAGAGCCTACGAGCAGTACTTC
.	.	TRBJ1-2	TRBV11-2	CASSRANYGYTF	TGTGCCAGCAGCCGAGCTAACTATGGCTACACCTTC
.	.	TRBJ2-2	TRBV18	CASSPESWELFF	TGTGCCAGCTCACCCGAGTCCTGGGAGCTGTTTTTT
.	.	TRBJ2-3	TRBV4-3	CASSQDPGLATQYF	TGCGCCAGCAGCCAAGACCCGGGACTCGCTACGCAGTATTTT
TRBD1	.	TRBJ1-1	TRBV6-2/TRBV6-3	CASSTGQVGGEAFF	TGTGCCAGCAGTACTGGACAGGTGGGGGGTGAAGCTTTCTTT
.	.	TRBJ1-2	TRBV27	CASSLYREGNYGYTF	TGTGCCAGCAGTTTATATAGGGAGGGGAACTATGGCTACACCTTC
.	.	TRBJ2-7	TRBV11-2	CASSPVSGLGEQYF	TGTGCCAGCAGCCCCGTGAGCGGTCTTGGGGAGCAGTACTTC
TRBD2	.	TRBJ2-1	TRBV5-1	CASYFGAGGPVNEQFF	TGCGCCAGCTACTTCGGGGCGGGAGGGCCGGTCAATGAGCAGTTCTTC
.	.	TRBJ1-2	TRBV28	CASSTHGGRVSGYTF	TGTGCCAGCAGTACCCACGGTGGGAGGGTATCTGGCTACACCTTC
.	.	TRBJ2-6	TRBV6-5	CASSLQGFSGANVLTF	TGTGCCAGCAGTTTACAGGGTTTCTCTGGGGCCAACGTCCTGACTTTC
.	.	TRBJ2-6	TRBV14	CASSQGAMGLGSGANVLTF	TGTGCCAGCAGCCAAGGGGCGATGGGTCTTGGCTCTGGGGCCAACGTCCTGACTTTC
.	.	TRBJ2-2	TRBV18	CASSPLTRNVELFF	TGTGCCAGCTCACCTCTGACTAGGAATGTGGAGCTGTTTTTT
TRBD2	.	TRBJ2-1	TRBV5-1	CASSLELAGGNEQFF	TGCGCCAGCAGCTTGGAACTAGCGGGAGGGAATGAGCAGTTCTTC
.	.	TRBJ1-1	TRBV27	CASRLQVRETEAFF	TGTGCCAGCCGCTTACAGGTGCGCGAAACTGAAGCTTTCTTT
TRBD2	.	TRBJ2-7	TRBV7-8	CASSSKGRGAYEQYF	TGTGCCAGCAGCTCGAAGGGACGGGGGGCCTACGAGCAGTACTTC
TRBD1	.	TRBJ1-1	TRBV2	CARMGGQGKAFF	TGTGCCAGGATGGGGGGACAGGGAAAAGCTTTCTTT
TRBD1	.	TRBJ1-2	TRBV7-2	CASSLGGTGVSSVGYTF	TGTGCCAGCAGCTTAGGTGGGACAGGCGTCTCAAGCGTCGGCTACACCTTC
TRBD1	once	TRBJ1-1	TRBV19	CATLGQLNTEAFF	TGTGCCACGTTGGGACAGTTGAACACTGAAGCTTTCTTT